This is a list of T cell receptor beta chains from one sample in a study of vaccination and CD4 T cells after COVID-19. TCRdb analysed the PCR reads with MiXCR anew, one entry per CDR3 protein. Found here are approximately 18,000 distinct CDR3 sequences, more than 70% of them singletons; the top ten hold about 18%. These receptors' antigens are unknown. This specimen consisted of CD4+ T cells from blood, cultured in vitro, obtained after SARS-CoV-2 vaccination. The receptor set was obtained from a human donor who received a COVID-19 vaccine. Both conserved end residues are part of each CDR3. A D gene is named only where the DNA matches it firmly. Size values are once, few and many counts, or a class for expanded clones, and some rows have none.

d_gene	j_gene	v_gene	abundance	CDR3aa	CDR3nt
NA	TRBJ2-3	TRBV6-5	NA	CAWSYVPPDTQYF	TGTGCCTGGAGTTATGTCCCCCCAGATACGCAGTATTTT
NA	TRBJ1-3	TRBV2	NA	CASKQDSGNTIYF	TGTGCCAGCAAGCAAGACTCTGGAAACACCATATATTTT
TRBD2	TRBJ2-3	TRBV12-3/TRBV12-4	NA	CASSPDSGELTDTQYF	TGTGCCAGCAGTCCCGATAGCGGGGAGCTCACAGATACGCAGTATTTT
TRBD1	TRBJ1-1	TRBV20-1	NA	CSASKDRGSPMNTEAFF	TGCAGTGCTAGCAAGGACAGGGGATCACCCATGAACACTGAAGCTTTCTTT
TRBD1	TRBJ1-4	TRBV6-1	NA	CASSPETGANEKLFF	TGTGCCAGCAGTCCCGAGACAGGGGCCAATGAAAAACTGTTTTTT
NA	TRBJ1-3	TRBV19	NA	CASSLQSSGNTIYF	TGTGCCAGTAGTCTACAGAGCTCTGGAAACACCATATATTTT
TRBD1	TRBJ1-2	TRBV30	NA	CAWKGQGAGGYTF	TGTGCCTGGAAGGGACAGGGGGCGGGGGGCTACACCTTC
TRBD1	TRBJ2-1	TRBV20-1	NA	CSVSGTGAYNEQFF	TGCAGTGTCTCCGGGACAGGGGCCTACAATGAGCAGTTCTTC
TRBD2	TRBJ2-2	TRBV20-1	NA	CSDRTSGGAGELFF	TGCAGCGATAGGACTAGCGGGGGGGCCGGGGAGCTGTTTTTT
NA	TRBJ1-3	TRBV5-1	NA	CASSLGRGNTIYF	TGCGCCAGCAGCTTGGGTCGGGGAAACACCATATATTTT
NA	TRBJ1-4	TRBV20-1	few	CSAGIPSGATNEKLFF	TGCAGTGCCGGAATCCCCTCTGGGGCAACTAATGAAAAACTGTTTTTT
TRBD2	TRBJ2-7	TRBV2	NA	CASSLSGGPSYEQYF	TGTGCCAGCAGTCTAAGCGGGGGGCCCTCCTACGAGCAGTACTTC
NA	TRBJ2-3	TRBV15	NA	CATSRGLRDTQYF	TGTGCCACCAGCAGAGGGTTACGGGATACGCAGTATTTT
NA	TRBJ1-6	TRBV9	NA	CASSVEGRLNSPLHF	TGTGCCAGCAGCGTAGAAGGTCGGCTAAATTCACCCCTCCACTTT
NA	TRBJ2-7	TRBV24-1	NA	CATSDQGYEQYF	TGTGCCACCAGTGATCAGGGGTACGAGCAGTACTTC
NA	TRBJ1-5	TRBV15	NA	CATSREGWQPQHF	TGTGCCACCAGCAGAGAGGGTTGGCAGCCCCAGCATTTT
NA	TRBJ1-2	TRBV6-1	NA	CASSGGSYGYTF	TGTGCCAGCAGTGGGGGGTCCTATGGCTACACCTTC
NA	TRBJ1-1	TRBV6-5	once	CASSYGGAENTEAFF	TGTGCCAGCAGTTACGGGGGGGCAGAGAACACTGAAGCTTTCTTT
TRBD2	TRBJ2-3	TRBV5-1	NA	CASSLARASGGWADTQYF	TGCGCCAGCAGCTTGGCCAGGGCCTCCGGGGGGTGGGCAGATACGCAGTATTTT
NA	TRBJ2-2	TRBV6-4	NA	CASSARKGLMNTGELFF	TGTGCCAGCAGTGCCCGTAAGGGACTGATGAACACCGGGGAGCTGTTTTTT
NA	TRBJ1-2	TRBV25-1	NA	CASSESGTAGGYTF	TGTGCCAGCAGTGAATCCGGGACGGCGGGTGGCTACACCTTC
TRBD1	TRBJ1-1	TRBV20-1	NA	CSADSGGMNTEAFF	TGCAGTGCGGATTCAGGGGGTATGAACACTGAAGCTTTCTTT
TRBD1	TRBJ1-1	TRBV19	once	CASRTTGGKILNTEAFF	TGTGCCAGTAGAACAACAGGGGGCAAAATCCTGAACACTGAAGCTTTCTTT
NA	TRBJ2-2	TRBV20-1	once	CSAFHGGELFF	TGCAGTGCTTTTCATGGCGGGGAGCTGTTTTTT
NA	TRBJ2-3	TRBV20-1	few	CSASAPATDTQYF	TGCAGTGCTAGTGCCCCGGCCACAGATACGCAGTATTTT